The 25 T cell receptor beta chains below come from one sample, sequenced in a study of response to subunit inactivated influenza vaccine. One entry per CDR3 protein, called by TCRdb with MiXCR from the RT-PCR reads. The sample records 450,000 to 600,000 distinct CDR3 sequences, approximately 7.8% being singletons. Sequencing was performed on PBMCs from blood, taken less than 25 months after vaccination. The receptors derive from a man aged 50 to 69 who received an inactivated influenza vaccine.

This clonotype was recorded many times. V gene TRBV3-1 combines with J gene TRBJ2-3; TRBD2 aligns across 8 bases. The J segment lost 1 base and the V segment lost 2 bases, leaving 5 bases of the junction unmatched. The CDR3 loop spans 16 amino acids. Germline V gene data show CDR1 as LGHDT and CDR2 as YNNKEL (reference sequence). In DNA, the CDR3 is TGTGCCAGCAGCCAACACACTAGCGGCCGCACAGATACGCAGTATTTT. Protein product: CASSQHTSGRTDTQYF.

This clonotype turned up a few times. The chain has TRBV28 and TRBJ2-5, with 12 bases that match TRBD1. Losses at the gene ends were 10 bases for V and 5 bases for J; bases not matched to a gene: 8. The length of the CDR3 is 14 residues. Germline V gene data show CDR1 as MDHEN and CDR2 as SYDVKM. The DNA for the CDR3 is TGTGCCATAACCGGGACAGGGGGCGAGGAGACCCAGTACTTC. Amino acid sequence: CAITGTGGEETQYF.

This clonotype was picked up a small number of times. The rearrangement uses TRBV5-1 and TRBJ1-1, with a weak D call TRBD1 (5 bases). The V end lost 5 bases, the J end lost 5 bases, and 7 bases lay between the germline ends. The V gene's germline CDR1 is SGHRS and CDR2 YFSETQ. The length of the CDR3 is 11 residues. The CDR3 here is CASRSGTEAFF. CDR3 sequence (DNA): TGCGCCAGCAGGTCAGGGACTGAAGCTTTCTTT.

This clonotype was counted many times. This chain links TRBV12-3 or TRBV12-4 with TRBJ2-2; D unclear. Trimming stripped 6 bases from V and 6 bases from J, with 14 bases between. This CDR3 is built from 14 residues. CDR3 region: CASRTDGHPGELFF. In nucleotides, the CDR3 is TGTGCCAGCAGGACCGACGGCCATCCCGGGGAGCTGTTTTTT.

This clonotype was seen repeatedly, ten times or more. The J gene is TRBJ1-4, the V gene TRBV7-9; no clear D. This CDR3 contains 13 residues. Germline CDR1 SEHNR, CDR2 FQNEAQ (reference sequence). V lost 8 bases and J lost 0, with 7 bases in between. CDR3 nucleotide sequence: TGTGCCAGCGATTTTGCAACTAATGAAAAACTGTTTTTT. Translating gives CASDFATNEKLFF.

This clonotype was counted ten times or more. This chain connects TRBV3-1 to TRBJ1-3, with D uncertain. The germline V and J ends were trimmed by 1 base and 4 bases, with 8 bases remaining between them. Germline CDR1 and CDR2: LGHDT and YNNKEL (reference sequence). This CDR3 has 14 amino acids. CDR3 sequence reads: CASSQGVAGNTIYF. DNA of the CDR3: TGTGCCAGCAGCCAAGGAGTAGCGGGAAACACCATATATTTT.

This clonotype appeared many times. V and J are TRBV24-1 and TRBJ2-5; possibly TRBD1 or TRBD2 for D (5 bases each). V lost 3 bases and J 5 bases, leaving 15 bases between the germline ends. Germline CDR1 KGHDR, CDR2 SFDVKD. The CDR3 loop spans 15 amino acids. Here the CDR3 DNA reads TGTGCCACCAGTGATGAGGTCGGGACGGTTGAGACCCAGTACTTC. As protein: CATSDEVGTVETQYF.

The chain couples TRBV24-1 to TRBJ2-1; D may be TRBD2 (7 bases). This CDR3 has 16 amino acids. Trimming removed 2 bases at V and 11 bases at J, with 21 bases between. Germline CDR1 is KGHDR and CDR2 is SFDVKD. In DNA form, the CDR3 reads TGTGCCACCAGTGATTGGGCGGTCGGGGGGCGCGGTAAGCAGTTCTTC. It translates to CATSDWAVGGRGKQFF.

This clonotype has a handful of counts. The chain recombines TRBV4-1 with TRBJ2-5; TRBD2 agrees at 13 bases. V lost 1 base, J lost 2 bases, and 1 base stayed unmatched. Germline V CDR1 and CDR2: MGHRA, YSYEKL. The CDR3 extends over 16 amino acids. CDR3 DNA: TGCGCCAGCAGCCAAGGGACTAGCGGGGGTCAAGAGACCCAGTACTTC. This codes for CASSQGTSGGQETQYF.

This clonotype appeared a few times. CDR3 region: CASVEGLNYGYTF. CDR3 nucleotides: TGTGCCAGTGTTGAAGGCCTAAACTATGGCTACACCTTC. The V call is TRBV19, the J call TRBJ1-2; D is uncertain. Germline loops: CDR1 LNHDA, CDR2 SQIVND (reference sequence). V was shortened by 8 bases and J by 2 bases, with 12 bases between the two germline ends. The CDR3 has 13 residues.

This clonotype was seen at least ten times. This rearrangement joins TRBV4-1 to TRBJ2-3; TRBD2 matches at 15 bases. V shed 1 base, J shed 3 bases, and the junction held 2 bases outside the gene matches. The germline V gene has CDR1 MGHRA and CDR2 YSYEKL. The CDR3 contains 17 residues. The CDR3 loop reads CASSQGTSGGATDTQYF. The CDR3 DNA follows: TGCGCCAGCAGCCAAGGGACTAGCGGGGGGGCAACAGATACGCAGTATTTT.

This clonotype has at least ten counts. This chain connects TRBV12-3 or TRBV12-4 to TRBJ1-3; D remains ambiguous. V lost 6 bases, J lost 0 bases, and 6 bases lay in between. The CDR3 has 13 residues. The CDR3 sequence: CASRDFSGNTIYF. In nucleotides, the CDR3 is TGTGCCAGCAGGGACTTCTCTGGAAACACCATATATTTT.

This clonotype has a handful of counts. The chain uses TRBV6-1 and TRBJ2-3; 9 bases agree with TRBD1. The CDR3 consists of 14 residues. Germline CDR1 MNHNS, CDR2 SASEGT. Trimming at V came to 7 bases and at J to 1 base, leaving 3 bases not matched to a gene. DNA of the CDR3: TGTGCCAGCAAAAGGACAGGGGGCACAGATACGCAGTATTTT. The encoded protein is CASKRTGGTDTQYF.

This clonotype showed up just a few times. The V and J genes are TRBV30 and TRBJ1-3; D call uncertain. The CDR3 has 13 amino acids. The germline V and J ends were trimmed by 3 bases and 1 base, with 7 bases remaining between them. Germline CDR1 reads GTSNPN; CDR2 reads SVGIG (reference sequence). Here the CDR3 DNA reads TGTGCCTGGAGGCATTCTTCTGGAAACACCATATATTTT. This codes for CAWRHSSGNTIYF.

Many counts were recorded for this clonotype. V gene TRBV28 combines with J gene TRBJ1-4, with D possibly being TRBD1 (6 bases). CDR1 is MDHEN, CDR2 SYDVKM, per germline. The ends were cut back, 5 bases at V and 2 bases at J, with 12 bases in the middle. The CDR3 has 15 amino acids. CDR3: CASSLPRGTNEKLFF. The DNA of the CDR3 is TGTGCCAGCAGTCTCCCCAGGGGCACTAATGAAAAACTGTTTTTT.

J is TRBJ2-1 and V is TRBV4-2, with no clear D. V dropped 0 bases and J dropped 0 bases, with 12 bases sitting between them. Germline V gene sequence: CDR1 LGHNA, CDR2 YNFKEQ. This CDR3 region has 17 residues. As DNA, the CDR3 is TGTGCCAGCAGCCAAGATCGCAGGCTGAGCTCCTACAATGAGCAGTTCTTC. This translates into CASSQDRRLSSYNEQFF.

The J gene is TRBJ1-2, the V gene TRBV5-6; D gene ambiguous. V lost 2 bases and J lost 6, with 8 bases in between. The CDR3 runs 12 residues. CDR1 is SGHDT and CDR2 is YYEEEE in the germline V gene. CDR3: CASSFSDNGYTF. In nucleotides, the CDR3 is TGTGCCAGCAGCTTTTCGGATAATGGCTACACCTTC.

This clonotype was recorded a few times. The chain is built from TRBV27 and TRBJ2-1, with D perhaps TRBD1 or TRBD2 (5 bases each). The CDR3 is 18 amino acids. Germline V lookup: CDR1 MNHEY, CDR2 SMNVEV (reference sequence). Trimming cost V 5 bases and J 4 bases, with 24 bases left between them. CDR3: CASSLRGPETYSYNEQFF. The CDR3 bases are TGTGCCAGCAGTCTCCGGGGCCCTGAGACCTATTCGTACAATGAGCAGTTCTTC.

In this sample, this clonotype turned up a few times. The rearrangement links TRBV5-1 to TRBJ2-5; 10 bases are shared with TRBD1. With V trimmed by 2 bases and J by 4 bases, 8 bases remained unmatched. The germline gives CDR1 SGHRS, CDR2 YFSETQ. The CDR3 is made up of 16 amino acids. This CDR3 is CASSFGGTGDLETQYF. CDR3 bases: TGCGCCAGCAGCTTTGGCGGGACAGGGGACCTAGAGACCCAGTACTTC. Complete variable domain (other parts from reference TRBV5-1 and TRBJ2-5): KAGVTQTPRYLIKTRGQQVTLSCSPISGHRSVSWYQQTPGQGLQFLFEYFSETQRNKGNFPGRFSGRQFSNSRSEMNVSTLELGDSALYLCASSFGGTGDLETQYFGPGTRLLVL.

This clonotype was observed at least ten times. The J gene is TRBJ2-7, the V gene TRBV11-2; 7 bases are shared with TRBD1. Germline CDR1 reads SGHAT; CDR2 reads FQNNGV. V lost 1 base and J lost 2; bases outside the gene matches: 2. This CDR3 spans 14 amino acids. CDR3 loop: CASSLAGTAYEQYF. The CDR3 DNA reads as TGTGCCAGCAGCTTAGCGGGGACAGCCTACGAGCAGTACTTC.

CDR3 DNA sequence: TGTGCCAGCAGTTTCCCCCCCGGCGGGAGGAATACGCAGTATTTT. Amino acid sequence: CASSFPPGGRNTQYF. The genes are TRBV28 and TRBJ2-3, with 8 bases fitting TRBD2. Germline assignment: CDR1 MDHEN and CDR2 SYDVKM. V was clipped by 3 bases and J by 7 bases; unmatched bases: 9. The CDR3 is 15 residues long.

This clonotype has a count of ten or more. The V gene is TRBV7-2, the J gene TRBJ2-1; 11 positions match TRBD1. The CDR3 is made up of 15 amino acids. V trimming: 5 bases; J trimming: 8 bases; junction bases outside the gene matches: 8. The germline CDR1 and CDR2 sequences are SGHTA and FQGNSA. CDR3 sequence reads: CASSRRTGGGDEQFF. Written as DNA, the CDR3 is TGTGCCAGCAGCAGAAGGACAGGGGGCGGCGATGAGCAGTTCTTC.

The rearrangement uses TRBV3-1 and TRBJ2-1; 9 bases map to TRBD1. V dropped 2 bases and J dropped 3; count of bases not matched to a gene: 5. Germline values: CDR1 LGHDT, CDR2 YNNKEL (reference sequence). The CDR3 totals 16 residues. As DNA, the CDR3 is TGTGCCAGCAGCCAACCGGGACAGGGTCACTACAATGAGCAGTTCTTC. It specifies CASSQPGQGHYNEQFF.

About this clonotype: Likely a read error: the CDR3 ends without its conserved phenylalanine or tryptophan. This sequence joins TRBV10-3 and TRBJ1-1; 7 nucleotides align to TRBD1. The junction had 5 bases not matched to a gene; V was cut back by 10 bases and J by 0 bases. This CDR3 is 13 amino acids long. Germline CDR1 ENHRY, CDR2 SYGVKD. The CDR3: CATRQGLNTEAFS. CDR3 nucleotides: TGTGCCACGCGACAGGGTCTGAACACTGAAGCTTTCTCT.

This clonotype came up a few times. V is TRBV10-3 and J is TRBJ1-5; no clear D. The CDR3 extends over 17 amino acids. V lost 0 bases, J lost 0 bases, and 12 bases lay in between. The germline V gene has CDR1 ENHRY and CDR2 SYGVKD. The CDR3: CAISESSGILSNQPQHF. The CDR3 nucleotides are TGTGCCATCAGTGAGTCTTCCGGGATCCTTAGCAATCAGCCCCAGCATTTT.